These T cell receptor beta chains were read from a single sample in a study of blood T cell repertoires in COVID-19. Sequencing was performed with immunoSEQ multiplex PCR; in TCRdb, only in-frame clones are kept and a portion is missing. The sample lists approximately 100,000 clones; around 83% were seen once. Material for sequencing was peripheral blood. All receptors derive from a woman at least 80 years old with active or convalescent COVID-19. The CDR3 runs from the conserved cysteine through the conserved F or W. The D gene is left open where the match is weak. Expanded clones are given a class, and other clones once, few, many or no size at all.

clone_size | d_call | j_call | v_call | cdr3_nt | cdr3_aa
NA | TRBD1 | TRBJ1-6 | TRBV19 | TGTGCCAGTACCCGGACAGGGTATTTTGGGGGTTATAATTCACCCCTCCACTTT | CASTRTGYFGGYNSPLHF
NA | NA | TRBJ2-2 | TRBV10-3 | TGTGCCATCAGTGAGTCGCTTAGCGGGAACACCGGGGAGCTGTTTTTT | CAISESLSGNTGELFF
few | NA | TRBJ1-6 | TRBV19 | TGTGCCAGTAGTCCGGACAGTGTTAATTCACCCCTCCACTTT | CASSPDSVNSPLHF
NA | TRBD1 | TRBJ2-2 | TRBV11-3 | TGTGCCAGCAGCGCCCATAGGGGACAGGGGGCGAACACCGGGGAGCTGTTTTTT | CASSAHRGQGANTGELFF
few | NA | TRBJ2-7 | TRBV18 | TGTGCCAGCTCACCACCGGTACAGGTCTACGAGCAGTACTTC | CASSPPVQVYEQYF
NA | TRBD2 | TRBJ2-4 | TRBV19 | TGTGCCAGTAGTATAGATCCTAGCGGGAGAGTCTCTTTC | CASSIDPSGRVSF
NA | NA | TRBJ2-7 | TRBV5-4 | TGTGCCAGCAGTTCCGGGACAATCTACGAGCAGTACTTC | CASSSGTIYEQYF
NA | NA | TRBJ1-1 | TRBV3-1/TRBV3-2 | TGTGCCAGCAGCCAGGTTACAGGGAACACTGAAGCTTTCTTT | CASSQVTGNTEAFF
NA | NA | TRBJ1-5 | TRBV28 | TGTGCCAGCAATCCCGGGACAACCAATCAGCCCCAGCATTTT | CASNPGTTNQPQHF
once | TRBD2 | TRBJ2-2 | TRBV9 | TGTGCCAGCAGCGTAGGGGGACTAGCGGGAGGGCTTGTCGGTGGGGAGCTGTTTTTT | CASSVGGLAGGLVGGELFF
NA | NA | TRBJ1-4 | TRBV6-5 | TGTGCCAGCAGGTCGACGGGAAGTGAAAAACTGTTTTTT | CASRSTGSEKLFF
NA | NA | TRBJ1-4 | TRBV19 | TGTGCCAGTAGTAGTGAGAGTAATGAAAAACTGTTTTTT | CASSSESNEKLFF
NA | NA | TRBJ2-3 | TRBV3-1/TRBV3-2 | TGTGCCAGCAGCCGGACTTCGCCATCCACAGATACGCAGTATTTT | CASSRTSPSTDTQYF
NA | TRBD2 | TRBJ2-2 | TRBV14 | TGTGCCAGCAGCCAAGTGGCGGGAGCCGGGGAGCTGTTTTTT | CASSQVAGAGELFF
NA | TRBD1 | TRBJ1-2 | TRBV28 | TGTGCCAGCAGTAGCCGGGACAGGGATGGCTACACCTTC | CASSSRDRDGYTF
NA | TRBD2 | TRBJ2-2 | TRBV19 | TGTGCCAGTAGTCCGACTAGCGGGAGAGGCACCGGGGAGCTGTTTTTT | CASSPTSGRGTGELFF
NA | NA | TRBJ1-5 | TRBV4-1 | TGCGCCAGCACGTCGGGGGGCGCGGGCAATCAGCCCCAGCATTTT | CASTSGGAGNQPQHF
NA | TRBD2 | TRBJ2-7 | TRBV4-2 | TGTGCCAGCAGCCAAGTTTCCCTAGCGGGAGAAATCTGCACCCAGTACTTC | CASSQVSLAGEICTQYF
NA | NA | TRBJ1-6 | TRBV28 | TGTGCCAGCAGTACCCGTTTCGGTTCCTATAATTCACCCCTCCACTTT | CASSTRFGSYNSPLHF
NA | NA | TRBJ2-7 | TRBV3-1/TRBV3-2 | TGTGCCAGCAGCCAGGGGCTGGGCGAGCAGTACTTC | CASSQGLGEQYF
NA | TRBD1 | TRBJ2-1 | TRBV27 | TGTGCCAGCAGTTTATCCCGGGACAGGGGATACGATGAGCAGTTCTTC | CASSLSRDRGYDEQFF
NA | NA | TRBJ1-1 | TRBV25-1 | TGTGCCAGCAGTAGAAACGGGGTAGGGACTGAAGCTTTCTTT | CASSRNGVGTEAFF
NA | NA | TRBJ1-1 | TRBV18 | TGTGCCAGCTCACCCCCGTGGAGCCTTTCAAACACTGAAGCTTTCTTT | CASSPPWSLSNTEAFF
once | NA | TRBJ2-7 | TRBV21-1 | TGTGCCAGCAGCAGACTTTTTTTCCCCTACGAGCAGTACTTC | CASSRLFFPYEQYF
NA | NA | TRBJ2-7 | TRBV19 | TGTGCCAGTAGTAATCGGACAGTTAATACCTACGAGCAGTACTTC | CASSNRTVNTYEQYF
NA | TRBD1 | TRBJ1-2 | TRBV11-2 | TGTGCCAGCAGCCCCATCCCTCGGGACAGCCTTAACTATGGCTACACCTTC | CASSPIPRDSLNYGYTF
once | TRBD1 | TRBJ1-2 | TRBV6-5 | TGTGCCAGCAGTTCCCCGGGACAGGGGGCAATCTATGGCTACACCTTC | CASSSPGQGAIYGYTF
NA | TRBD2 | TRBJ2-2 | TRBV6-1 | TGTGCCAGCAGTGAAGCCGGGAGGTCGAACACCGGGGAGCTGTTTTTT | CASSEAGRSNTGELFF
NA | TRBD2 | TRBJ2-3 | TRBV7-7 | TGTGCTAGCAGCTTAGAGGCGGGAGGTACAGATACGCAGTATTTT | CASSLEAGGTDTQYF